This TCR beta chain derives from a study of shared clonotypes between healthy human individuals. Germline V lookup: CDR1 MNHEY, CDR2 SMNVEV (reference sequence). V was pared by 3 bases and J by 5 bases, with 13 bases between. The CDR3 spans 14 residues. The authors split each subset's genomic DNA evenly across several immunoSEQ plates. Sequencing used immunoSEQ multiplex PCR; TCRdb keeps in-frame clones, though not all of them. Of about half a million clones in the sample, 75% to 80% were seen once. HIV-negative, healthy adults without recent acute infections or vaccinations were the donors. The rearrangement links TRBV27 to TRBJ1-1, with D perhaps TRBD1 (6 bases). This TCR was recovered from a middle-aged woman in good health. Some clones in this sample may be carry-over from other donors' samples. Sequencing was carried out using PBMCs. The CDR3 coding sequence is TGTGCCAGCAGTTTCCGCGACAGGCGTACTGAAGCTTTCTTT. Residues: CASSFRDRRTEAFF.